These T cell receptor beta chains were read from a single sample in a study of T cells after yellow fever vaccination. TCRdb re-derived calls from the 5' RACE reads in MiXCR, one entry per CDR3 protein. The sample has approximately 250,000 distinct CDR3 sequences, around 5.3% seen once. Here the sequenced sample was CD4+ T cells sorted from PBMCs, taken on the day of the yellow fever booster vaccination. These receptors were collected from a man younger than 35 who received the YFV17D yellow fever vaccine. CDR3s leave out the opening cysteine and the closing phenylalanine or tryptophan. A D gene is named only where the DNA matches it firmly. Clone sizes are given selectively: once, few, many, or a class where the clone is expanded.

TRBJ2-3,-,TRBD1,TRBV12-3/TRBV12-4,ASRQGQLTDTQY
TRBJ1-5,-,-,TRBV6-1,ASSHTGRGQPQH
TRBJ1-1,many,-,TRBV7-2,ASSLNFLLNTEAF
TRBJ1-2,-,TRBD1,TRBV7-2,ASSQGQGYGYT
TRBJ2-1,many,-,TRBV7-6,ASSPRLVENEQF
TRBJ2-2,few,TRBD2,TRBV9,ASLAGANTGELF
TRBJ2-2,few,-,TRBV10-3,AISGTVGYTGELF
TRBJ1-5,-,-,TRBV5-1,ASSRDPYHQPQH
TRBJ1-1,-,-,TRBV20-1,SARSPAMHPEAF
TRBJ2-2,-,-,TRBV4-1,ASSLGPRRSGELF